This T cell receptor beta chain was identified during a study of cytomegalovirus exposure and HLA in healthy donors. Study context: Out of fewer than 400 genotyped donors, 81% belonged to the Caucasian-associated ancestry cluster. Study-wide results and limits: Per a later analysis, under 20,000 TCR beta sequences showed association with HLA alleles at 0.05 false discovery rate. Prior analysis indicated that the majority of TCR beta V segments exhibited productivity approximately 90% or approximately 30% of the time. Most CMV-associated TCR beta chains were later found to appear HLA-restricted.

Use of 60 Vbeta and 13 Jbeta primers characterized the PCR. Sequenced by immunoSEQ multiplex PCR; TCRdb stores in-frame clones only, minus some. This table has under 170,000 clones, 60% to 85% appearing once. As regards this clone: Its antigen is not known.

Material: PBMCs. The sequence derives from a man aged 50 to 59 in good health and CMV-seropositive.

DNA for the CDR3: TGCGCCAGCAGCTTGGTAGGTGGAGGAACCAATGAGCAGTTCTTC. Translating gives CASSLVGGGTNEQFF. This rearrangement joins TRBV5-1 to TRBJ2-1; a possible D gene is TRBD2 (5 bases). Germline values: CDR1 SGHRS, CDR2 YFSETQ. V lost 0 bases, J lost 6 bases, and 13 bases lay in between. There are 15 residues in the CDR3.